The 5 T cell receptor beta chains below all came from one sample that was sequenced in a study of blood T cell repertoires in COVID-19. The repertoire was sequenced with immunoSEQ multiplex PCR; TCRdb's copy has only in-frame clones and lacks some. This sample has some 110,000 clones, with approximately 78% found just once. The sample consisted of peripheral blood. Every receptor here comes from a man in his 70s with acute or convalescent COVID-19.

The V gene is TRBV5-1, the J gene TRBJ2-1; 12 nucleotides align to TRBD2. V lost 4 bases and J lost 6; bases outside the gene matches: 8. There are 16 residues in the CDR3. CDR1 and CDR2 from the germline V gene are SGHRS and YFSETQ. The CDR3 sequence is CASSLRTSGVGNEQFF. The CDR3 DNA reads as TGCGCCAGCAGCCTCCGGACTAGCGGGGTAGGCAATGAGCAGTTCTTC.

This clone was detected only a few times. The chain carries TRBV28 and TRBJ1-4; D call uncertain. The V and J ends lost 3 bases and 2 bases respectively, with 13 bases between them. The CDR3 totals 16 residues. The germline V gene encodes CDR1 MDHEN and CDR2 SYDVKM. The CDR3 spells CASSFLSAGTNEKLFF. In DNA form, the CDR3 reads TGTGCCAGCAGTTTTTTGTCGGCGGGTACTAATGAAAAACTGTTTTTT.

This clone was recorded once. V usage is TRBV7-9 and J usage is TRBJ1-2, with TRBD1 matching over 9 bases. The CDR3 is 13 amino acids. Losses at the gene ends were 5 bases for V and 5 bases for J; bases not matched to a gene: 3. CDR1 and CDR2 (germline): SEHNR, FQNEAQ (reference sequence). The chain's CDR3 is CASSPGTGYGYTF. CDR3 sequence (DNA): TGTGCCAGCAGCCCCGGGACAGGGTATGGCTACACCTTC.

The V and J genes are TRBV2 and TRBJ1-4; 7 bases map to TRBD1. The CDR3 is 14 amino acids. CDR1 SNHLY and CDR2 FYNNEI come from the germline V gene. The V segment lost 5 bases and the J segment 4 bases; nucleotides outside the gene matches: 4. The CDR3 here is CASSPTGNNEKLFF. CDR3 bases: TGTGCCAGCAGTCCGACAGGGAATAATGAAAAACTGTTTTTT.

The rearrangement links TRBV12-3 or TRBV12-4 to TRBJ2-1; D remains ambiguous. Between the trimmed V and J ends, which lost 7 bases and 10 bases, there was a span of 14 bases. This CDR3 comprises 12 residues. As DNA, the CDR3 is TGTGCCAGCACATCCGCGATGGAGGAGCAGTTCTTC. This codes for CASTSAMEEQFF.